The 26 T cell receptor beta chains presented below share a single source sample, sequenced in a study of human T cells and chemical hapten exposure. Time point given: pre-sensitization, week 0. Regarding treatment: therapeutic diphenylcyclopropenone sensitization with weekly scalp DPC. TCRdb fed the RACE reads into MiXCR, producing one record per CDR3 protein. The sample holds roughly 51,000 distinct CDR3 sequences, roughly a tenth seen once. Source: whole blood, taken in connection with sensitization to the hapten diphenylcyclopropenone (DPC). The source is a man in his forties with alopecia areata. Some clones in this sample may be carry-over from other donors' samples.

This clonotype was counted at least ten times. The chain employs TRBV20-1 and TRBJ2-3; 10 bases match TRBD2. Trimming cost V 5 bases and J 4 bases; bases outside gene matches: 6. The V gene's germline CDR1 is DFQATT and CDR2 SNEGSKA (reference sequence). CDR3 length equals 14 residues. The CDR3 spells CSAFSGRLADTQYF. CDR3 sequence (DNA): TGCAGTGCTTTTAGCGGGAGGTTGGCAGATACGCAGTATTTT.

This clonotype was seen only a few times. The chain uses TRBV28 and TRBJ1-2, with 7 bases fitting TRBD1. The CDR3 covers 13 residues. CDR1 and CDR2 (germline): MDHEN, SYDVKM. The J segment lost 3 bases and the V segment lost 7 bases, leaving 5 bases of the junction unmatched. The chain's CDR3 is CASITGADYGYTF. The CDR3 DNA reads TGTGCCAGCATCACAGGGGCTGACTATGGCTACACCTTC.

This clonotype was observed many times. The genes are TRBV5-5 and TRBJ1-1, with 7 positions matching TRBD1. Germline assignment: CDR1 SGHKS and CDR2 YYEKEE (reference sequence). The CDR3 is made up of 17 amino acids. Losses at the gene ends were 5 bases for V and 1 base for J; bases not matched to a gene: 14. The CDR3 loop is CASSYRQTGISNTEAFF. The CDR3 DNA reads as TGTGCCAGCAGTTATCGCCAGACAGGGATCTCGAACACTGAAGCTTTCTTT.

V and J are TRBV27 and TRBJ1-1, with 8 positions matching TRBD1. CDR1 is MNHEY and CDR2 is SMNVEV in the germline V gene (reference sequence). V lost 3 bases and J lost 7; bases outside the gene matches: 1. CDR3 length equals 12 residues. The CDR3, as DNA: TGTGCCAGCAGTTTCGGGACAGGTGAAGCTTTCTTT. This gives the protein CASSFGTGEAFF.

This clonotype was detected ten times or more. This rearrangement joins TRBV5-1 to TRBJ1-2; TRBD1 is a possible D gene (5 bases). The germline V gene has CDR1 SGHRS and CDR2 YFSETQ. This CDR3 is 14 amino acids long. V gave up 2 bases and J gave up 4 bases, with 12 bases separating them. For the CDR3, the DNA is TGCGCCAGCAGCTTTCGGCAGGGCGGCTATGGCTACACCTTC. Protein: CASSFRQGGYGYTF.

This clonotype has just a few counts. The CDR3 protein is CASSLRGQGTEAFF. The CDR3 DNA is TGTGCCAGCAGCTTGCGGGGACAGGGGACTGAAGCTTTCTTT. The chain uses TRBV5-8 and TRBJ1-1; 10 bases match TRBD1. V was clipped by 1 base and J by 5 bases; unmatched bases: 2. There are 14 residues in the CDR3. Germline assignment: CDR1 SGHTS and CDR2 YDEGEE. The entire variable domain, with the rest obtained from reference TRBV5-8 and TRBJ1-1, is as follows: EAGVTQSPTHLIKTRGQQATLRCSPISGHTSVYWYQQALGLGLQFLLWYDEGEERNRGNFPPRFSGRQFPNYSSELNVNALELEDSALYLCASSLRGQGTEAFFGQGTRLTVV.

This clonotype occurred a few times. The chain uses TRBV7-6 and TRBJ2-6; D unclear. CDR3 size: 15 residues. Between the trimmed V and J ends, which lost 0 bases and 0 bases, there was a span of 3 bases. From germline, CDR1 is SGHVS and CDR2 FNYEAQ. CDR3 DNA sequence: TGTGCCAGCAGCTTAGCGGCCTCTGGGGCCAACGTCCTGACTTTC. It specifies CASSLAASGANVLTF.

In its sample, this clonotype was seen a few times. The rearrangement joins TRBV24-1 to TRBJ2-3; possible D gene TRBD1, 5 bases. Trimming stripped 4 bases from V and 3 bases from J, with 16 bases between. CDR1 is KGHDR, CDR2 SFDVKD, per germline. The CDR3 consists of 16 residues. The CDR3: CATSEGLRSFTDTQYF. DNA of the CDR3: TGTGCCACCAGTGAGGGGCTCAGATCTTTTACAGATACGCAGTATTTT.

This clonotype was recorded at least ten times. The chain combines TRBV7-9 with TRBJ2-2; D not certain. The germline CDR1 and CDR2 sequences are SEHNR and FQNEAQ (reference sequence). The CDR3 is 11 residues long. The V gene lost 2 bases and the J gene lost 5 bases, with 0 bases spanning the gap. The CDR3 reads CASSLTGELFF. The CDR3 DNA reads as TGTGCCAGCAGCTTAACCGGGGAGCTGTTTTTT.

The DNA of the CDR3 is TGTGCCAGCAGCTATCAAACAGGGAGGGACACTGAAGCTTTCTTT. Protein: CASSYQTGRDTEAFF. The chain is built from TRBV5-4 and TRBJ1-1; possibly TRBD1 for D (6 bases). V was cut by 3 bases and J by 3 bases, with 15 bases left in between. The CDR3 spans 15 residues. CDR1 is SGHNT and CDR2 is YYREEE in the germline V gene (reference sequence).

Only a few counts were recorded for this clonotype. DNA for the CDR3: TGTGCCAGCAGCGATCCAGACCTACGGGAGCAGTACTTC. Its protein is CASSDPDLREQYF. The chain combines TRBV28 with TRBJ2-7; no reliable D call. The length of the CDR3 is 13 residues. The germline CDR1 and CDR2 sequences are MDHEN and SYDVKM. V was clipped by 6 bases and J by 7 bases, with 16 bases between them.

There are a few counts of this clonotype. This chain connects TRBV7-9 to TRBJ1-1; D perhaps matches TRBD1 (5 bases). Germline CDR1 SEHNR, CDR2 FQNEAQ (reference sequence). The V end was cut by 2 bases, the J end by 3 bases, with 13 bases between. The CDR3 covers 15 residues. As DNA, the CDR3 is TGTGCCAGCAGCTTATCCCGGGGACGGTACACTGAAGCTTTCTTT. Translation: CASSLSRGRYTEAFF.

There are a few counts of this clonotype. V is TRBV7-3 and J is TRBJ1-6; no definite D call. Germline CDR1 is SGHTA and CDR2 is FQGTGA. This CDR3 contains 15 residues. V was cut by 0 bases and J by 5 bases, with 8 bases left in between. The CDR3 bases are TGTGCCAGCAGCTTAACGGCGGGTGATAATTCACCCCTCCACTTT. Protein: CASSLTAGDNSPLHF.

For this clonotype: This may stem from a read error, because a much larger clone lies one nucleotide away. The rearrangement links TRBV3-1 to TRBJ2-3, with D possibly being TRBD2 (6 bases). V lost 4 bases to trimming and J lost 0 bases, with 23 bases between them. CDR3 length: 19 residues. CDR1 LGHDT and CDR2 YNNKEL come from the germline V gene (reference sequence). CDR3 sequence: CASSRRTGVGERSTDTQYF. CDR3 coding DNA: TGTGCCAGCAGCCGAAGGACGGGGGTGGGAGAGAGAAGCACAGATACGCAGTATTTT.

This clonotype has at least ten counts. The chain recombines TRBV6-6 with TRBJ2-3, with 9 bases matching TRBD2. Germline V lookup: CDR1 MNHNY, CDR2 SVGAGI (reference sequence). Losses at the gene ends were 5 bases for V and 4 bases for J; bases not matched to a gene: 7. This CDR3 region has 15 residues. Here the CDR3 DNA reads TGTGCCAGCAGTCGGACTAGCGTCATCCCAGATACGCAGTATTTT. It codes for CASSRTSVIPDTQYF.

The V call is TRBV28, the J call TRBJ2-7, with D perhaps matching TRBD1 (5 bases). The CDR3 extends over 13 amino acids. Trimming cost V 5 bases and J 2 bases, with 10 bases left between them. Germline assignment: CDR1 MDHEN and CDR2 SYDVKM. CDR3 protein: CASSPGRAYEQYF. The CDR3 nucleotides read TGTGCCAGCAGTCCCGGCAGGGCCTACGAGCAGTACTTC.

The chain combines TRBV28 with TRBJ2-1; no clear D. This CDR3 has 12 amino acids. The V gene lost 5 bases and the J gene lost 3 bases, with 5 bases spanning the gap. The germline V gene encodes CDR1 MDHEN and CDR2 SYDVKM. The CDR3 loop is CASSRIYNEQFF. In nucleotides, the CDR3 is TGTGCCAGCAGTCGAATCTACAATGAGCAGTTCTTC.

This clonotype has only a few counts. CDR3: CASSEAGSYEQYF. The CDR3 DNA reads as TGTGCCAGCAGTGAAGCGGGATCTTACGAGCAGTACTTC. The genes are TRBV6-1 and TRBJ2-7; D is ambiguous. CDR1 MNHNS and CDR2 SASEGT come from the germline V gene. The V and J ends lost 0 bases and 4 bases respectively, with 7 bases between them. The CDR3 is 13 amino acids.

This clonotype was observed at least ten times. The chain is built from TRBV6-5 and TRBJ1-1; D perhaps matches TRBD1 (6 bases). The CDR3 extends over 14 amino acids. Germline lookup yields CDR1 MNHEY and CDR2 SVGAGI. V was pared by 2 bases and J by 6 bases, with 13 bases between. CDR3 in amino acids: CASSYGAGAAEAFF. The DNA of the CDR3 is TGTGCCAGCAGTTACGGGGCAGGGGCCGCTGAAGCTTTCTTT.

The chain carries TRBV7-6 and TRBJ2-5; D is possibly TRBD2 (5 bases). Germline CDR1 reads SGHVS; CDR2 reads FNYEAQ. V dropped 0 bases and J dropped 4 bases, with 15 bases sitting between them. This CDR3 comprises 16 residues. In nucleotides, the CDR3 is TGTGCCAGCAGCTTAGCGAGGACTGTTCTTGGAGAGACCCAGTACTTC. As protein: CASSLARTVLGETQYF.

This sequence joins TRBV7-2 and TRBJ2-3; 9 bases match TRBD2. The CDR3 totals 19 residues. Looked up from germline, CDR1 is SGHTA and CDR2 is FQGNSA. Germline trimming cut 1 base from V and 0 bases from J; bases unmatched to any gene: 11. The chain's CDR3 is CASSLGPLAGRDSTDTQYF. The CDR3 DNA sequence: TGTGCCAGCAGCTTAGGCCCGCTAGCGGGGAGGGATAGCACAGATACGCAGTATTTT.

This clonotype appeared a few times. The gene calls are TRBV21-1 and TRBJ2-7; the D segment call TRBD1 is taken from the table without a DNA check. TRBV21-1 has pseudogene status. The CDR3 runs 16 residues. DNA for the CDR3: TGTGCCAGCAGCAAAAGCCCCGGGGACAACTCCTACGAGCAGTACTTC. Its protein is CASSKSPGDNSYEQYF.

This clonotype was observed many times. The chain employs TRBV2 and TRBJ2-5, with TRBD1 identical over 9 bases. Germline CDR1 reads SNHLY; CDR2 reads FYNNEI. V was pared by 7 bases and J by 6 bases, with 9 bases of the junction left unmatched. This CDR3 contains 14 residues. The CDR3 nucleotides are TGTGCCAGCACCCGGGACAGGGAGATCAAGACCCAGTACTTC. It yields the protein CASTRDREIKTQYF.

At least ten counts were recorded for this clonotype. The chain couples TRBV6-2 or TRBV6-3 to TRBJ2-1, with 10 nucleotides matching TRBD2. Germline trimming cut 2 bases from V and 7 bases from J; bases unmatched to any gene: 5. This CDR3 has 15 residues. CDR1 and CDR2 from the germline V gene are MNHEY and SVGEGT. The CDR3 protein is CASSYPSGSRNEQFF. CDR3 DNA sequence: TGTGCCAGCAGTTACCCTAGCGGGAGTAGGAATGAGCAGTTCTTC.

This clonotype was recorded many times. The V call is TRBV27, the J call TRBJ2-2, with D uncertain. Deletions cut 6 bases from V and 5 bases from J, with 10 bases between. The CDR3 is made up of 13 amino acids. Germline V gives CDR1 MNHEY, CDR2 SMNVEV (reference sequence). CDR3 protein: CASSPLGTGELFF. Here the CDR3 DNA reads TGTGCCAGCAGCCCCCTCGGTACCGGGGAGCTGTTTTTT.

The rearrangement joins TRBV11-2 to TRBJ1-1; D ambiguous. The CDR3 runs to 12 residues. Trimming stripped 1 base from V and 6 bases from J, with 6 bases between. Per germline, CDR1 SGHAT and CDR2 FQNNGV. CDR3 amino acids: CASSLGRAEAFF. The CDR3 bases are TGTGCCAGCAGCTTAGGGAGAGCTGAAGCTTTCTTT.